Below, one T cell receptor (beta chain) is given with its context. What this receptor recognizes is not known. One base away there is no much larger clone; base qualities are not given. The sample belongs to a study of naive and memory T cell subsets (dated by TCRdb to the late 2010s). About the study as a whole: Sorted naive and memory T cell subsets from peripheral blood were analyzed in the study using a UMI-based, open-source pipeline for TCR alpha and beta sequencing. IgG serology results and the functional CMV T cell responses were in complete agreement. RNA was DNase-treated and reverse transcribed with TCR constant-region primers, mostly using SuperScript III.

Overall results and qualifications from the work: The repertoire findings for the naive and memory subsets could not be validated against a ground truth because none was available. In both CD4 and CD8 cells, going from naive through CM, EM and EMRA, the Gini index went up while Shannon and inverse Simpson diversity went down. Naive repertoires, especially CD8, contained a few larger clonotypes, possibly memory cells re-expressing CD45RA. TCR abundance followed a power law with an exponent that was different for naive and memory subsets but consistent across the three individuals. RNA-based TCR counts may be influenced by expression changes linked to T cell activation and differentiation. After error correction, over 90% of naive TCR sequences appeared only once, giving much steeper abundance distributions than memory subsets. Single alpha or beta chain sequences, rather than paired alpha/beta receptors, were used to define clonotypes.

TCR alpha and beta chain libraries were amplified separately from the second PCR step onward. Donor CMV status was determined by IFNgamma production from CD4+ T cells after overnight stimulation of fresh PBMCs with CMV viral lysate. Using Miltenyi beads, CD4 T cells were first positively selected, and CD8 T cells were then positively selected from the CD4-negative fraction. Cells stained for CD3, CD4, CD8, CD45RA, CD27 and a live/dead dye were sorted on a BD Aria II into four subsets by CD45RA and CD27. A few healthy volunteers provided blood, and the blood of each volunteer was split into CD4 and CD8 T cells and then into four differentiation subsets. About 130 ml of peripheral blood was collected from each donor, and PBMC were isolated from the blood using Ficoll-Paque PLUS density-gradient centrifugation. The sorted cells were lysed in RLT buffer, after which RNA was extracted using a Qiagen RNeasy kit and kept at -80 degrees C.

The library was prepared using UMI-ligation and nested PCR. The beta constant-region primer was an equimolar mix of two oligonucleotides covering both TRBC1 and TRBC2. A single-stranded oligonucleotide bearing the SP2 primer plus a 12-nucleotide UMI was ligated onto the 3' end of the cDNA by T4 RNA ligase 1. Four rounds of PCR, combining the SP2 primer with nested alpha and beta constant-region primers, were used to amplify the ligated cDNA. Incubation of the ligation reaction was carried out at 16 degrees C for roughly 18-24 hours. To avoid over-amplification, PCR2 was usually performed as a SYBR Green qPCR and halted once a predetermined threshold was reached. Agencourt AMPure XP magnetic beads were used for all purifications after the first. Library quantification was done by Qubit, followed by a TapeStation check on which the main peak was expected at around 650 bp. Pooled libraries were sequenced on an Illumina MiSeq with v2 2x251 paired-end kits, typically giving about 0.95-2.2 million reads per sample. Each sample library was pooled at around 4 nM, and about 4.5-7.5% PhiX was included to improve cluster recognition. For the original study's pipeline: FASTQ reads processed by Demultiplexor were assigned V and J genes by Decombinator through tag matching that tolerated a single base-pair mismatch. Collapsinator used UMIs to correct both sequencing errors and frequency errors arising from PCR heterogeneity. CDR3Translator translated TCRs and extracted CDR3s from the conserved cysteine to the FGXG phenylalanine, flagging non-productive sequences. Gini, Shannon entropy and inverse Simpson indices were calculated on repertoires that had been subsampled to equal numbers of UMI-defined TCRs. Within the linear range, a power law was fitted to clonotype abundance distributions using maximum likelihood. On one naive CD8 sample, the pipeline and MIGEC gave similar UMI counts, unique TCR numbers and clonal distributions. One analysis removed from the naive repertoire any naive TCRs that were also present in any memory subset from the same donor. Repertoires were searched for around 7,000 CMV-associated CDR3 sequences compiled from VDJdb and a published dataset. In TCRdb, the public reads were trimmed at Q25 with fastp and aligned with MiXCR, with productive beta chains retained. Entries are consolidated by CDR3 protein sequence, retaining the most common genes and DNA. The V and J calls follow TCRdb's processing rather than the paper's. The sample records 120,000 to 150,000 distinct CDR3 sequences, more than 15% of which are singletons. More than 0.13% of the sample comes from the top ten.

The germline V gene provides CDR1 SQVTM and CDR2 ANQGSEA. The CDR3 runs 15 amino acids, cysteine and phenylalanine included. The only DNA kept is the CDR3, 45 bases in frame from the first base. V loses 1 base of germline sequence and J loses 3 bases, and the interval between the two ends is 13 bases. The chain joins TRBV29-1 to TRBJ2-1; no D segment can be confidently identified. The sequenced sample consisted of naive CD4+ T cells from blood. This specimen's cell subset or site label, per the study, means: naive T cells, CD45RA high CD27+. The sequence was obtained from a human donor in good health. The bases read TGCAGCGTTGAAGTACCCAGAAAAATCTACAATGAGCAGTTCTTC. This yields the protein CSVEVPRKIYNEQFF.